The next 24 T cell receptor beta chains were all read from a single sample in a study of cytomegalovirus exposure and HLA in healthy donors. Primers: 60 Vbeta forward and 13 Jbeta reverse. Repertoires were generated with immunoSEQ multiplex PCR, while TCRdb's copy carries only in-frame clones and drops some. This table has some 130,000 clones, 75% to 85% appearing once. Sequenced material: PBMCs. The receptors originated from a male donor in good health and CMV-seropositive.

J is TRBJ2-3 and V is TRBV7-6; 9 bases align to TRBD2. The J segment lost 2 bases and the V segment lost 4 bases, leaving 7 bases of the junction unmatched. The length of the CDR3 is 16 residues. Germline CDR1 and CDR2: SGHVS and FNYEAQ. This CDR3 reads CASSYSGRQLTDTQYF. CDR3 in DNA: TGTGCCAGCAGCTATAGCGGGAGACAACTCACAGATACGCAGTATTTT.

The chain carries TRBV19 and TRBJ1-5, with D tentatively TRBD1 (6 bases). Trimming left V 7 bases short and J 0 bases short, with 16 bases between. CDR1 and CDR2 (germline): LNHDA, SQIVND (reference sequence). This CDR3 contains 16 residues. CDR3 DNA sequence: TGTGCCAGTACCGGGACTACAGGGATTAGCAATCAGCCCCAGCATTTT. Residues: CASTGTTGISNQPQHF.

This chain uses TRBV7-9 with TRBJ2-5; a possible D gene is TRBD2 (6 bases). The V gene's germline CDR1 is SEHNR and CDR2 FQNEAQ (reference sequence). Trimming took off 1 base at V and 0 bases at J, with 12 bases between the two ends. This CDR3 spans 16 amino acids. CDR3 coding DNA: TGTGCCAGCAGCTTAGGCCTAGCGTCGAACCAAGAGACCCAGTACTTC. This translates into CASSLGLASNQETQYF.

This clone has only one observation. The CDR3 protein is CASRVQGQRSPLHF. DNA of the CDR3: TGTGCCAGCAGGGTACAGGGGCAGCGTTCACCCCTCCACTTT. The rearrangement uses TRBV6-1 and TRBJ1-6; 7 nucleotides align to TRBD1. Looked up from germline, CDR1 is MNHNS and CDR2 is SASEGT. The CDR3 consists of 14 residues. The V segment lost 6 bases and the J segment 9 bases; nucleotides outside the gene matches: 8.

The J gene is TRBJ2-5, the V gene TRBV10-3; the match to TRBD2 covers 7 bases. The CDR3 is made up of 18 amino acids. With 0 bases clipped from V and 7 bases from J, the junction kept 17 bases outside the gene matches. CDR1 and CDR2 (germline): ENHRY, SYGVKD. The CDR3 DNA reads as TGTGCCATCAGTGAGTCGTCGAGGCCGCCGCGGGAGATTGGGACCCAGTACTTC. Protein product: CAISESSRPPREIGTQYF.

The chain uses TRBV10-3 and TRBJ1-2; maybe TRBD1 (6 bases). The CDR3 contains 18 residues. CDR1 is ENHRY, CDR2 SYGVKD, per germline. Trimming took off 6 bases at V and 3 bases at J, with 26 bases between the two ends. The CDR3 DNA sequence: TGTGCCATCAGCAACCCGCCGCTACGCAGGGAGGGGGACTATGGCTACACCTTC. Translated: CAISNPPLRREGDYGYTF.

The chain carries TRBV28 and TRBJ1-1; tentatively, D is TRBD1 (5 bases). The CDR3 loop spans 15 amino acids. The germline V gene has CDR1 MDHEN and CDR2 SYDVKM. V lost 8 bases to trimming and J lost 4 bases, with 20 bases between them. The CDR3 region has the DNA TGTGCCAGCGGGGACCTTGGGCAGGGAGGCACTGAAGCTTTCTTT. Protein product: CASGDLGQGGTEAFF.

The chain recombines TRBV7-2 with TRBJ2-2; TRBD1 agrees at 8 bases. Germline-derived CDR1 and CDR2 are SGHTA and FQGNSA. The CDR3 sequence is 16 residues long. V was pared by 5 bases and J by 5 bases, with 10 bases of the junction left unmatched. The CDR3 protein is CASSLRQGSQTGELFF. The CDR3 DNA reads as TGTGCCAGCAGCCTGCGACAGGGGTCGCAGACCGGGGAGCTGTTTTTT.

This clone was observed a single time. The gene calls are TRBV25-1 and TRBJ1-4, with 7 bases that match TRBD1. The CDR3 runs 14 residues. Germline V lookup: CDR1 MGHDK, CDR2 SYGVNS. V lost 10 bases and J lost 6; bases outside the gene matches: 11. DNA of the CDR3: TGTGCCACCACGACCCTAGGGGGCGATGAAAAACTGTTTTTT. It specifies CATTTLGGDEKLFF. Looking up the rest from reference TRBV25-1 and TRBJ1-4 gives the full variable domain: EADIYQTPRYLVIGTGKKITLECSQTMGHDKMYWYQQDPGMELHLIHYSYGVNSTEKGDLSSESTVSRIRTEHFPLTLESARPSHTSQYLCATTTLGGDEKLFFGSGTQLSVL.

The genes are TRBV6-5 and TRBJ1-1; 8 bases fit TRBD1. Germline-derived CDR1 and CDR2 are MNHEY and SVGAGI. The CDR3 runs to 14 residues. Germline trimming cut 2 bases from V and 7 bases from J; bases unmatched to any gene: 6. The CDR3 loop reads CASSYGNRGIEAFF. The DNA for the CDR3 is TGTGCCAGCAGTTACGGAAACAGGGGGATTGAAGCTTTCTTT.

The chain joins TRBV7-9 to TRBJ2-3; a weak D match, TRBD1 (5 bases). The CDR3 runs 14 residues. Trimming stripped 3 bases from V and 4 bases from J, with 11 bases between. Per the germline V gene, CDR1 is SEHNR and CDR2 is FQNEAQ (reference sequence). This CDR3 reads CASSLAGFADTQYF. CDR3 in DNA: TGTGCCAGCAGCTTGGCAGGGTTTGCAGATACGCAGTATTTT.

In this sample, this clone turned up once. The V and J genes are TRBV27 and TRBJ1-5; D is uncertain. Looked up from germline, CDR1 is MNHEY and CDR2 is SMNVEV (reference sequence). CDR3 length: 18 amino acids. V was clipped by 0 bases and J by 0 bases, with 15 bases between them. CDR3 amino acids: CASSLSGSLFYSNQPQHF. CDR3 nucleotide sequence: TGTGCCAGCAGTTTATCCGGGAGCCTATTTTATAGCAATCAGCCCCAGCATTTT.

CDR3 region: CASSKPGLGSYEQYF. In DNA form, the CDR3 reads TGTGCCAGTAGTAAACCGGGACTAGGGTCCTACGAGCAGTACTTC. The chain links TRBV19 to TRBJ2-7, with 8 bases fitting TRBD2. Germline-derived CDR1 and CDR2 are LNHDA and SQIVND (reference sequence). Trimming cost V 4 bases and J 1 base; bases outside gene matches: 6. The CDR3 is 15 residues long.

This clone was seen more than once but under ten times. The chain uses TRBV30 and TRBJ2-7, with D perhaps TRBD1 (6 bases). The CDR3 length is 15 residues. CDR1 GTSNPN and CDR2 SVGIG come from the germline V gene (reference sequence). V was shortened by 5 bases and J by 3 bases, with 20 bases between the two germline ends. This CDR3 reads CAWQSNGDIGYEQYF. The CDR3 DNA follows: TGTGCCTGGCAATCCAACGGGGACATTGGCTACGAGCAGTACTTC.

The chain links TRBV19 to TRBJ2-7; D is perhaps TRBD2 (5 bases). The V gene's germline CDR1 is LNHDA and CDR2 SQIVND (reference sequence). This CDR3 has 11 amino acids. V was clipped by 3 bases and J by 12 bases, with 12 bases between them. CDR3 region: CASSIGGLVYF. The CDR3 coding sequence is TGTGCCAGTAGTATCGGAGGCCTGGTGTACTTC.

This rearrangement joins TRBV28 to TRBJ1-1, with TRBD1 identical over 8 bases. The germline CDR1 and CDR2 sequences are MDHEN and SYDVKM. V was clipped by 5 bases and J by 5 bases; unmatched bases: 10. The CDR3 totals 15 residues. The CDR3 sequence: CASSPQGGRRTEAFF. DNA for the CDR3: TGTGCCAGCAGTCCACAGGGGGGGCGGCGGACTGAAGCTTTCTTT.

V is TRBV7-3 and J is TRBJ2-3; TRBD2 matches 7 bases. The length of the CDR3 is 14 residues. The V and J ends lost 5 bases and 6 bases, in that order; junction bases with no gene match: 8. Germline V gives CDR1 SGHTA, CDR2 FQGTGA. The CDR3 nucleotides are TGTGCCAGCAGCCTGGGGACTAAGGCTGATACGCAGTATTTT. Amino acids: CASSLGTKADTQYF.

The chain employs TRBV6-5 and TRBJ2-7, with TRBD2 as a possible D gene (5 bases). Germline V gives CDR1 MNHEY, CDR2 SVGAGI. The V end lost 2 bases, the J end lost 9 bases, and 17 bases lay between the germline ends. The CDR3 length is 14 residues. CDR3 DNA sequence: TGTGCCAGCAGTTACGACGAGGGTATCTCGGTGCAGTACTTC. It specifies CASSYDEGISVQYF.

This chain connects TRBV19 to TRBJ2-3, with TRBD2 identical over 8 bases. This CDR3 is 15 amino acids long. The V gene end was trimmed by 7 bases and the J gene end by 0 bases; junction bases not matched to a gene: 6. CDR1 and CDR2 (germline): LNHDA, SQIVND (reference sequence). Here the CDR3 reads CASTLSGASTDTQYF. DNA of the CDR3: TGTGCCAGTACCCTTAGCGGGGCTAGCACAGATACGCAGTATTTT.

Remarks on this clone: The junction does not match germline at one end; this may be a read error. The chain carries TRBV7-9 and TRBJ2-5, with D unresolved. This CDR3 is 13 amino acids long. The germline V gene encodes CDR1 SEHNR and CDR2 FQNEAQ (reference sequence). CDR3: CSSTSRGLETQYF. The CDR3 DNA reads TGTTCCAGCACCTCTCGCGGTCTAGAGACCCAGTACTTC. The full variable domain, with the rest looked up from reference TRBV7-9 and TRBJ2-5, is DTGVSQNPRHKITKRGQNVTFRCDPISEHNRLYWYRQTLGQGPEFLTYFQNEAQLEKSRLLSDRFSAERPKGSFSTLEIQRTEQGDSAMYLCSSTSRGLETQYFGPGTRLLVL.

This clone was found a few times. V is TRBV2 and J is TRBJ2-5, with 12 nucleotides matching TRBD1. Unmatched junction bases numbered 9, after V lost 6 bases and J lost 4 bases. Germline CDR1 is SNHLY and CDR2 is FYNNEI. The CDR3 runs 16 residues. The CDR3 loop is CASRARDRGLGETQYF. The CDR3, as DNA: TGTGCCAGCAGGGCGCGGGACAGGGGGCTTGGAGAGACCCAGTACTTC.

This chain uses TRBV18 with TRBJ1-6; 8 positions match TRBD1. The ends lost 2 bases at V and 8 bases at J; junction bases unmatched: 2. Per germline, CDR1 KGHSH and CDR2 LQKENI. The CDR3 sequence is 14 residues long. Here the CDR3 reads CASSPGTGYSPLHF. The CDR3 DNA follows: TGTGCCAGCTCACCAGGGACAGGATATTCACCCCTCCACTTT.

This sequence joins TRBV6-5 and TRBJ1-4; D gene unclear. CDR1 MNHEY and CDR2 SVGAGI come from the germline V gene. This CDR3 has 12 residues. Trimming left V 8 bases short and J 5 bases short, with 9 bases between. CDR3 sequence: CASWAGNEKLFF. CDR3 nucleotides: TGTGCCAGCTGGGCGGGAAATGAAAAACTGTTTTTT.

This clone is a singleton in its sample. V usage is TRBV27 and J usage is TRBJ2-7; 8 bases map to TRBD1. This CDR3 spans 16 amino acids. The V segment lost 0 bases and the J segment 4 bases; nucleotides outside the gene matches: 8. CDR1 is MNHEY, CDR2 SMNVEV, per germline (reference sequence). DNA for the CDR3: TGTGCCAGCAGTTTATCCTTAACCGGACAGGGTTACGAGCAGTACTTC. This sequence encodes CASSLSLTGQGYEQYF.